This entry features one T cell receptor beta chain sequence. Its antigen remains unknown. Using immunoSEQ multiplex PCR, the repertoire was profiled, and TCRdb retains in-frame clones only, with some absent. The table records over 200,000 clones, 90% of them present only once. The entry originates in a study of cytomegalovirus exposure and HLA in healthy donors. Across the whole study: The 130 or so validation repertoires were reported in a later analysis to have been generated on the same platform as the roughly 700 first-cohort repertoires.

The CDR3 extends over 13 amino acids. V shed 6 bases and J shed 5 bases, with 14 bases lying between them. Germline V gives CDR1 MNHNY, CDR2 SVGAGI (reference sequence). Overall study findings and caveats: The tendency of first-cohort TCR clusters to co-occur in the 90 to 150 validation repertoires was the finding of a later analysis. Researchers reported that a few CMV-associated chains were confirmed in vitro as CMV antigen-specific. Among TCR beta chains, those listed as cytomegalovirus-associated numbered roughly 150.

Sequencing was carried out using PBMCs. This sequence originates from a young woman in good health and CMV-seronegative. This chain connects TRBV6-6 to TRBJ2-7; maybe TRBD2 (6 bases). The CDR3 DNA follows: TGTGCCAGCAGCCCCCGGGGGTTCGACGAGCAGTACTTC. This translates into CASSPRGFDEQYF.